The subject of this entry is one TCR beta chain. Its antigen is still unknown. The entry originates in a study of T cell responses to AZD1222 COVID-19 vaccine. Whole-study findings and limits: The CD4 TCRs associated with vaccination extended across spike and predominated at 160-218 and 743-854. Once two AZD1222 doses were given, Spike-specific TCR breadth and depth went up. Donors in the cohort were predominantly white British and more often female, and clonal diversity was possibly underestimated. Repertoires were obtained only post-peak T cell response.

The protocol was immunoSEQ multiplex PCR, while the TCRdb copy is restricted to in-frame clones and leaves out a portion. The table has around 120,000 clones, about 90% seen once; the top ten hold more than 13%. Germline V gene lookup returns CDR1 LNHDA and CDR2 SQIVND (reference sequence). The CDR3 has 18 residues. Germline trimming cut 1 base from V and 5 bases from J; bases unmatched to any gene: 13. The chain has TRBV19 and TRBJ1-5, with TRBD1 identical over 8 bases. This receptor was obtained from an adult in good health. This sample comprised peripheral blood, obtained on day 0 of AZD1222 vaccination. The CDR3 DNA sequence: TGTGCCAGTAGTATAGCCCTCAGGACAGGGAATCATGATCAGCCCCAGCATTTT. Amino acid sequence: CASSIALRTGNHDQPQHF.